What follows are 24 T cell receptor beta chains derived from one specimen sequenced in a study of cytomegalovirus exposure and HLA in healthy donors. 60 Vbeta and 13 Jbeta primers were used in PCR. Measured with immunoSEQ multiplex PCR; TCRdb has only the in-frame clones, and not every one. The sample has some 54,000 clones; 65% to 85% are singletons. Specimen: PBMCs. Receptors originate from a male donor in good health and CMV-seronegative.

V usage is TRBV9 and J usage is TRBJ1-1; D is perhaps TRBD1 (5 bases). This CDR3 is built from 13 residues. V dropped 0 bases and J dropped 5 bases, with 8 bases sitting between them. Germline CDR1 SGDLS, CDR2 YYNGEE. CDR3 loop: CASSVAGLTEAFF. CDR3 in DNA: TGTGCCAGCAGCGTAGCAGGGTTGACTGAAGCTTTCTTT.

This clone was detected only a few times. The CDR3: CSVADGSSGNTIYF. CDR3 in DNA: TGCAGCGTTGCTGACGGGAGCTCTGGAAACACCATATATTTT. This chain links TRBV29-1 with TRBJ1-3; D is unresolved. This CDR3 is built from 14 residues. V lost 4 bases and J lost 0, with 10 bases in between. Looked up from germline, CDR1 is SQVTM and CDR2 is ANQGSEA.

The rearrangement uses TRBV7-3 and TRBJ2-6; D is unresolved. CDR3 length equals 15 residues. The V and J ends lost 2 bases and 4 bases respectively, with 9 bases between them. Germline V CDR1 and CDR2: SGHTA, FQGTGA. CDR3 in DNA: TGTGCCAGCAGCTTAGGAGCTGCGGGGGCCAACGTCCTGACTTTC. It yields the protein CASSLGAAGANVLTF.

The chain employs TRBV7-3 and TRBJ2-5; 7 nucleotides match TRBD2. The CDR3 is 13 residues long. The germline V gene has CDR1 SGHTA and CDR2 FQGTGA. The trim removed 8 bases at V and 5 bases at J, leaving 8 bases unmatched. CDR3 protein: CASASGSMETQYF. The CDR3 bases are TGTGCCAGCGCTAGCGGCTCGATGGAGACCCAGTACTTC. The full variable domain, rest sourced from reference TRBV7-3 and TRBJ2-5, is GAGVSQTPSNKVTEKGKYVELRCDPISGHTALYWYRQSLGQGPEFLIYFQGTGAADDSGLPNDRFFAVRPEGSVSTLKIQRTERGDSAVYLCASASGSMETQYFGPGTRLLVL.

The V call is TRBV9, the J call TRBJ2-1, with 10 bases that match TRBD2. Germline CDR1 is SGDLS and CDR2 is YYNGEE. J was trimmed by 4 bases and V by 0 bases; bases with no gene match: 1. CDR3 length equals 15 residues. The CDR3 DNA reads TGTGCCAGCAGCGTAGTACTAGCGGGGTACAATGAGCAGTTCTTC. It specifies CASSVVLAGYNEQFF.

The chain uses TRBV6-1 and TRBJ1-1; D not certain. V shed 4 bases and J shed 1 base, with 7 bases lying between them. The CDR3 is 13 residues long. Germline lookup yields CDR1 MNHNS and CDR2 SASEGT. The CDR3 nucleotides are TGTGCCAGCAGTGGGGCTACGAACACTGAAGCTTTCTTT. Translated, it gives CASSGATNTEAFF.

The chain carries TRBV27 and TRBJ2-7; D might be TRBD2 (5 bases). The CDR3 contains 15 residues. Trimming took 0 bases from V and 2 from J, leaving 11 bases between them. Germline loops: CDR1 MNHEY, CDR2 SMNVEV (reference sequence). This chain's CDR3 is CASSLSAQRAYEQYF. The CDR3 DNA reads TGTGCCAGCAGTTTATCGGCCCAGAGGGCCTACGAGCAGTACTTC.

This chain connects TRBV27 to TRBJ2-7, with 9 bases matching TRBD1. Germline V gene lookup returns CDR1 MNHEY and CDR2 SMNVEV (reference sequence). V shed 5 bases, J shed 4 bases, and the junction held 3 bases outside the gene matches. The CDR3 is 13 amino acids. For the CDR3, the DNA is TGTGCCAGCAGTCCGGGACAGGGATACGAGCAGTACTTC. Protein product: CASSPGQGYEQYF.

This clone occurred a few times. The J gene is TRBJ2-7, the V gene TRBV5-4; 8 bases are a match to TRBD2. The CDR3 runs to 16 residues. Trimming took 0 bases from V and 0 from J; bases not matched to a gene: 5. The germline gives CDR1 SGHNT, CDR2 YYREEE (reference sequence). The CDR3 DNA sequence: TGTGCCAGCAGCTTGGATAAGCGGGGGCCCTCCTACGAGCAGTACTTC. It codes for CASSLDKRGPSYEQYF. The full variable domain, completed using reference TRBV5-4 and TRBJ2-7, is ETGVTQSPTHLIKTRGQQVTLRCSSQSGHNTVSWYQQALGQGPQFIFQYYREEENGRGNFPPRFSGLQFPNYSSELNVNALELDDSALYLCASSLDKRGPSYEQYFGPGTRLTVT.

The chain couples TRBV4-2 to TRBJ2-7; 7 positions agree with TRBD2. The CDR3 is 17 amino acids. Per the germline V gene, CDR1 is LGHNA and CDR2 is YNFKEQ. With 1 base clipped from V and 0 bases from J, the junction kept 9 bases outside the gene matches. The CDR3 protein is CASSQGSLAEPSYEQYF. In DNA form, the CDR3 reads TGTGCCAGCAGCCAAGGGTCCCTAGCGGAGCCCTCCTACGAGCAGTACTTC.

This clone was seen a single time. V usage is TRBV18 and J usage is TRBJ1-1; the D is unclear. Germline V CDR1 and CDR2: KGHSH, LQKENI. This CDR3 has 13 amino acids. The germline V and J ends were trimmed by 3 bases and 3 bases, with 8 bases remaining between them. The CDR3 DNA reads TGTGCCAGCTCACCGGAGTCGGACACTGAAGCTTTCTTT. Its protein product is CASSPESDTEAFF.

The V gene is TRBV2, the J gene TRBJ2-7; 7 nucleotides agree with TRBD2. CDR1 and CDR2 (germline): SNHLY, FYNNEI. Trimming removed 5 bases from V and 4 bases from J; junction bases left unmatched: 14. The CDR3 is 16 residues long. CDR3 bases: TGTGCCAGCAGTAGGGAGGGAGACATCGGCCGGTACGAGCAGTACTTC. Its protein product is CASSREGDIGRYEQYF.

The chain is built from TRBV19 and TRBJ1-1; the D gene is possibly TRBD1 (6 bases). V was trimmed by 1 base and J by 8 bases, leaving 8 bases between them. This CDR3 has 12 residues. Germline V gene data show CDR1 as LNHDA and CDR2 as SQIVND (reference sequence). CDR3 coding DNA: TGTGCCAGTAGTATAGGGACAGAGGAAGCTTTCTTT. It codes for CASSIGTEEAFF.

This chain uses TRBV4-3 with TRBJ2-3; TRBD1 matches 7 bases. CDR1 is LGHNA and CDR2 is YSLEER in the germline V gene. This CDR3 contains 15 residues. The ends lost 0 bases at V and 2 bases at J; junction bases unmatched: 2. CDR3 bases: TGCGCCAGCAGCCAAGACGGGACAGTCACAGATACGCAGTATTTT. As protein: CASSQDGTVTDTQYF.

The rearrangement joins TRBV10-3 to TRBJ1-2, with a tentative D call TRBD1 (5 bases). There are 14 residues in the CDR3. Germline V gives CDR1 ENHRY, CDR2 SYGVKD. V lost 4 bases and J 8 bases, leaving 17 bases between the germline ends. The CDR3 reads CAISAPGEREGYTF. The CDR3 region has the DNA TGTGCCATCAGTGCCCCGGGGGAGCGGGAAGGCTACACCTTC.

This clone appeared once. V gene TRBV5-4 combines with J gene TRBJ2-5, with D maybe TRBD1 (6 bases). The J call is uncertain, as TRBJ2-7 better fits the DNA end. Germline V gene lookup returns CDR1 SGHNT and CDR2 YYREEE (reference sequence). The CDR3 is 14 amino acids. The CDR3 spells CASHTQGIVHEQYF. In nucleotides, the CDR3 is TGTGCCAGCCACACTCAGGGGATAGTCCACGAGCAGTACTTC.

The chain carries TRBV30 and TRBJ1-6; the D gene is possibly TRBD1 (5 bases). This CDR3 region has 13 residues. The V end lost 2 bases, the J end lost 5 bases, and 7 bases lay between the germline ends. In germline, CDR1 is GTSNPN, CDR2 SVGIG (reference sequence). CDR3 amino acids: CAWSPGNNSPLHF. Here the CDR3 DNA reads TGTGCCTGGAGTCCAGGGAATAATTCACCCCTCCACTTT.

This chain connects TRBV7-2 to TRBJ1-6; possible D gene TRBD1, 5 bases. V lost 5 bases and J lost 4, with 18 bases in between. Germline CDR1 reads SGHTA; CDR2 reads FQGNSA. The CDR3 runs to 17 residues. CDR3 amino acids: CASSPGRDRNYNSPLHF. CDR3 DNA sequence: TGTGCCAGCAGCCCCGGGCGGGACCGAAATTATAATTCACCCCTCCACTTT.

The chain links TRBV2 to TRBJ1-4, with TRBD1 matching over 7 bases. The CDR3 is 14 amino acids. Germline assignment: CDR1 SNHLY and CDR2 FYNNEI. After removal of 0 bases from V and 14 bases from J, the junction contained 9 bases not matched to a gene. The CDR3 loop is CASSEARDTGVLFF. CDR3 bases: TGTGCCAGCAGTGAAGCGAGGGATACAGGGGTTCTGTTTTTT. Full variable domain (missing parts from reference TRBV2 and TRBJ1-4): EPEVTQTPSHQVTQMGQEVILRCVPISNHLYFYWYRQILGQKVEFLVSFYNNEISEKSEIFDDQFSVERPDGSNFTLKIRSTKLEDSAMYFCASSEARDTGVLFFGSGTQLSVL.

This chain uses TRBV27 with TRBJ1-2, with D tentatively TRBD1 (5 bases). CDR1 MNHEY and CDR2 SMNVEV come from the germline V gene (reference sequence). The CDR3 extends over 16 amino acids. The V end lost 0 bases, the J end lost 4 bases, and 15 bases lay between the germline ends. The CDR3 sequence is CASSLSGEGRVYGYTF. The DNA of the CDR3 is TGTGCCAGCAGTTTATCGGGGGAGGGACGTGTCTATGGCTACACCTTC.

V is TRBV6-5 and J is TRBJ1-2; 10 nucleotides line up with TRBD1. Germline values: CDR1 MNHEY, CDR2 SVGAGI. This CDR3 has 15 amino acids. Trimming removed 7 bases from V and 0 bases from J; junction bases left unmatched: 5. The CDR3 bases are TGTGCCAGCACCCAGACAGGGGGCCCTAACTATGGCTACACCTTC. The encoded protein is CASTQTGGPNYGYTF.

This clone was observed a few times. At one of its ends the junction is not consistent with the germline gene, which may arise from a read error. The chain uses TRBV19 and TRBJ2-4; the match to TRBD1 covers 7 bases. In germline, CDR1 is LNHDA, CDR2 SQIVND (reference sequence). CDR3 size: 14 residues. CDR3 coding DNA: TGTGCCAGTAGTACCCGGGACAGAGGAAACAGTCAGTACTTC. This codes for CASSTRDRGNSQYF.

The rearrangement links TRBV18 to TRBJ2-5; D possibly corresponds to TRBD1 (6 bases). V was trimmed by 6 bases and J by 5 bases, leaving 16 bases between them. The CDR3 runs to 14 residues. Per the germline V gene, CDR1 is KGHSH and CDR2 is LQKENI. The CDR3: CASSRVGGVETQYF. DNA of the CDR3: TGTGCCAGCTCGCGAGTTGGGGGCGTGGAGACCCAGTACTTC.

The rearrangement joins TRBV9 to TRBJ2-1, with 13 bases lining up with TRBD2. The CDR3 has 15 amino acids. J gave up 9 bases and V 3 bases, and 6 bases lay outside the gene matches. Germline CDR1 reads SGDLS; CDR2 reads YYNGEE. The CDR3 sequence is CASSETSGGVGEQFF. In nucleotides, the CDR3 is TGTGCCAGCAGCGAAACTAGCGGGGGGGTCGGTGAGCAGTTCTTC.